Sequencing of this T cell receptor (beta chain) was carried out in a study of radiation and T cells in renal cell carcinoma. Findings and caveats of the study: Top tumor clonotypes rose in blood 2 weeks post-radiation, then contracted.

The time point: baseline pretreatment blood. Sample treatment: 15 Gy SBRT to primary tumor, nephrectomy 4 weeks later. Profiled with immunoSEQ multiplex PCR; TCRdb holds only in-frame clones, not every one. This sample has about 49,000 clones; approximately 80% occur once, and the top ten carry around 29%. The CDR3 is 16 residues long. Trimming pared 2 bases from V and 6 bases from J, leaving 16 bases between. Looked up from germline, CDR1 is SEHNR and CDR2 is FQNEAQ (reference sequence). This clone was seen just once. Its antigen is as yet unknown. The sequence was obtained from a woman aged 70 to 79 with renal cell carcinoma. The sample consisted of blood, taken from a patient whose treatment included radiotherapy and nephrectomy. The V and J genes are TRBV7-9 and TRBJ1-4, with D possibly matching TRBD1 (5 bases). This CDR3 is CASSLYGATAYEKLFF. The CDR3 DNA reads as TGTGCCAGCAGCTTATACGGGGCAACAGCGTATGAAAAACTGTTTTTT.